This passage covers 27 T cell receptor beta chains from one sample sequenced in a study of blood T cell repertoires in COVID-19. Repertoires were generated with immunoSEQ multiplex PCR, while TCRdb's copy carries only in-frame clones and drops some. Among 150,000 to 180,000 clones listed, roughly 80% were seen once. The sequencing input was peripheral blood. The receptors shown here come from a man aged 80 or over with acute or convalescent COVID-19.

Only a few counts were recorded for this clone. V gene TRBV19 combines with J gene TRBJ1-3; tentatively, D is TRBD1 (5 bases). V was pared by 3 bases and J by 0 bases, with 12 bases between. The V gene's germline CDR1 is LNHDA and CDR2 SQIVND (reference sequence). The CDR3 runs 16 residues. DNA for the CDR3: TGTGCCAGTAGTATGGGGCGGCGGGACTCTGGAAACACCATATATTTT. Translating it yields CASSMGRRDSGNTIYF.

The chain has TRBV6-5 and TRBJ2-1; TRBD2 agrees at 7 bases. The CDR3 has 15 amino acids. CDR1 is MNHEY and CDR2 is SVGAGI in the germline V gene. The V segment lost 5 bases and the J segment 6 bases; nucleotides outside the gene matches: 10. This CDR3 is CASSPKAAGVNEQFF. In DNA, the CDR3 is TGTGCCAGCAGTCCGAAAGCGGCGGGGGTCAATGAGCAGTTCTTC.

The chain couples TRBV28 to TRBJ1-5; tentative D call: TRBD1 (6 bases). The V end was cut by 10 bases, the J end by 3 bases, with 28 bases between. Per the germline V gene, CDR1 is MDHEN and CDR2 is SYDVKM. This CDR3 contains 18 residues. CDR3 amino acids: CAIAKGGSGADVNQPQHF. CDR3 bases: TGTGCCATCGCGAAGGGGGGGTCAGGGGCCGATGTCAATCAGCCCCAGCATTTT.

This rearrangement joins TRBV30 to TRBJ2-4, with a possible D match to TRBD1 (6 bases). The CDR3 runs to 13 residues. V was trimmed by 3 bases and J by 5 bases, leaving 11 bases between them. CDR1 and CDR2 from the germline V gene are GTSNPN and SVGIG (reference sequence). The CDR3 nucleotides read TGTGCCTGGAGCACAGGGTTAGAAAACATTCAGTACTTC. As protein: CAWSTGLENIQYF.

The rearrangement joins TRBV11-3 to TRBJ2-2; D remains ambiguous. The germline V and J ends were trimmed by 4 bases and 3 bases, with 6 bases remaining between them. The CDR3 loop spans 13 amino acids. Germline V lookup: CDR1 SGHNT, CDR2 YENEEA. This chain's CDR3 is CASSSLYTGELFF. CDR3 nucleotides: TGTGCCAGCAGCTCCCTTTACACCGGGGAGCTGTTTTTT.

This clone was detected only once. The chain recombines TRBV2 with TRBJ2-1; weak D call: TRBD2 (6 bases). Trimming removed 2 bases at V and 6 bases at J, with 14 bases between. The CDR3 length is 15 residues. Germline V gene sequence: CDR1 SNHLY, CDR2 FYNNEI. DNA of the CDR3: TGTGCCAGCAGTGAACTGGCAGGGCGGGGCAATGAGCAGTTCTTC. Translation: CASSELAGRGNEQFF.

This chain joins TRBV3-1 (or the pseudogene TRBV3-2) and TRBJ1-1; D is uncertain. Trimming took 8 bases from V and 4 from J, leaving 14 bases between them. The CDR3 has 13 residues. Germline CDR1 is LGHDT and CDR2 is YNNKEL (reference sequence). In DNA, the CDR3 is TGTGCCAGCCGAGCCCCCGAGGGCACTGAAGCTTTCTTT. Amino acid sequence: CASRAPEGTEAFF.

This clone has a handful of counts. The V gene is TRBV5-4, the J gene TRBJ2-5; the match to TRBD2 covers 11 bases. The J segment lost 1 base and the V segment lost 4 bases, leaving 6 bases of the junction unmatched. In germline, CDR1 is SGHNT, CDR2 YYREEE (reference sequence). The CDR3 totals 16 residues. For the CDR3, the DNA is TGTGCCAGCAGCGGAAAGACTAGCGGGGCCCAAGAGACCCAGTACTTC. This sequence encodes CASSGKTSGAQETQYF.

The chain employs TRBV6-2 or TRBV6-3 and TRBJ2-7; 8 nucleotides agree with TRBD1. Losses at the gene ends were 4 bases for V and 5 bases for J; bases not matched to a gene: 13. Germline V lookup: CDR1 MNHEY, CDR2 SVGEGT. The CDR3 sequence is 16 residues long. The CDR3, as DNA: TGTGCCAGCAGTTCCCGAGGGACAGGCCCTTTCAACGAGCAGTACTTC. Translated, it gives CASSSRGTGPFNEQYF.

The rearrangement uses TRBV7-9 and TRBJ1-2; no clear D gene. Germline V gene data show CDR1 as SEHNR and CDR2 as FQNEAQ (reference sequence). Trimming pared 2 bases from V and 7 bases from J, leaving 8 bases between. This CDR3 contains 12 residues. This chain's CDR3 is CASSLQAGGYTF. The DNA of the CDR3 is TGTGCCAGCAGCTTACAGGCCGGTGGCTACACCTTC.

The rearrangement joins TRBV24-1 to TRBJ2-1; 7 positions match TRBD2. J lost 12 bases, V lost 2 bases, and 3 bases had no gene match. CDR1 and CDR2 from the germline V gene are KGHDR and SFDVKD. This CDR3 has 12 residues. CDR3 residues: CATSDSREGQFF. The CDR3 bases are TGTGCCACCAGTGATTCTAGGGAGGGGCAGTTCTTC.

This chain connects TRBV18 to TRBJ2-3, with D tentatively TRBD2 (7 bases). The CDR3 sequence is 15 residues long. Germline assignment: CDR1 KGHSH and CDR2 LQKENI. The germline V and J ends were trimmed by 3 bases and 5 bases, with 15 bases remaining between them. In nucleotides, the CDR3 is TGTGCCAGCTCACCCCAGAGGGGGGGCAAAGATACGCAGTATTTT. This encodes CASSPQRGGKDTQYF.

The V call is TRBV5-6, the J call TRBJ1-2; 9 bases map to TRBD1. This CDR3 is built from 14 residues. Trimming cost V 4 bases and J 6 bases; bases outside gene matches: 7. Germline V gene sequence: CDR1 SGHDT, CDR2 YYEEEE. CDR3 protein: CASSLRGTGNGYTF. The CDR3 DNA reads as TGTGCCAGCAGCCTCCGAGGGACAGGGAATGGCTACACCTTC. The full variable domain, in which reference TRBV5-6 and TRBJ1-2 provide the parts outside the CDR3, is DAGVTQSPTHLIKTRGQQVTLRCSPKSGHDTVSWYQQALGQGPQFIFQYYEEEERQRGNFPDRFSGHQFPNYSSELNVNALLLGDSALYLCASSLRGTGNGYTFGSGTRLTVV.

This clone was counted only a few times. The V and J genes are TRBV6-6 and TRBJ1-3, with TRBD1 as a possible D gene (5 bases). The length of the CDR3 is 14 residues. V gave up 2 bases and J gave up 1 base, with 6 bases separating them. CDR1 is MNHNY and CDR2 is SVGAGI in the germline V gene (reference sequence). The CDR3 sequence: CASSYAGSGNTIYF. CDR3 bases: TGTGCCAGCAGTTACGCAGGGTCTGGAAACACCATATATTTT.

This CDR3 is CASTRTGRDGYTF. The CDR3 DNA is TGTGCCAGCACCCGGACAGGGCGGGATGGCTACACCTTC. The chain joins TRBV2 to TRBJ1-2; 8 bases are shared with TRBD1. J gave up 6 bases and V 7 bases, and 7 bases lay outside the gene matches. Germline CDR1 reads SNHLY; CDR2 reads FYNNEI. The CDR3 loop spans 13 amino acids.

The V call is TRBV7-6, the J call TRBJ2-2; the match to TRBD1 covers 10 bases. Germline CDR1 and CDR2: SGHVS and FNYEAQ. J lost 0 bases, V lost 5 bases, and 3 bases had no gene match. The CDR3 sequence is 16 residues long. CDR3 protein: CASSPTGGANTGELFF. CDR3 DNA sequence: TGTGCCAGCAGCCCGACAGGGGGCGCGAACACCGGGGAGCTGTTTTTT.

The chain has TRBV6-5 and TRBJ1-5; D not certain. The CDR3 covers 14 residues. The V end was cut by 3 bases, the J end by 5 bases, with 11 bases between. Germline V CDR1 and CDR2: MNHEY, SVGAGI. CDR3 region: CASSYVSADQPQHF. The CDR3 DNA follows: TGTGCCAGCAGTTATGTCAGCGCCGATCAGCCCCAGCATTTT.

V usage is TRBV6-4 and J usage is TRBJ2-3; TRBD2 matches at 7 bases. After removal of 2 bases from V and 6 bases from J, the junction contained 5 bases not matched to a gene. The CDR3 is 14 amino acids. CDR1 is MRHNA and CDR2 is SNTAGT in the germline V gene. CDR3 sequence reads: CASSDAGVGDTQYF. The CDR3 DNA reads as TGTGCCAGCAGTGACGCGGGGGTAGGGGATACGCAGTATTTT.

The CDR3 DNA is TGTGCCAGCAGTTACCCCTCCGGAAACACCATATATTTT. Encoded protein: CASSYPSGNTIYF. The V gene is TRBV6-5, the J gene TRBJ1-3, with no clear D. Germline lookup yields CDR1 MNHEY and CDR2 SVGAGI. CDR3 length: 13 residues. Between the trimmed V and J ends, which lost 2 bases and 4 bases, there was a span of 6 bases.

V gene TRBV5-6 combines with J gene TRBJ2-3; TRBD1 might be the D (5 bases). The germline V gene encodes CDR1 SGHDT and CDR2 YYEEEE. Trimming pared 0 bases from V and 9 bases from J, leaving 11 bases between. This CDR3 is 13 amino acids long. CDR3 protein: CASSLGRAGTQYF. The CDR3 DNA sequence: TGTGCCAGCAGCTTGGGCAGGGCCGGCACGCAGTATTTT.

V gene TRBV19 combines with J gene TRBJ1-3; a possible D gene is TRBD1 (5 bases). Germline assignment: CDR1 LNHDA and CDR2 SQIVND (reference sequence). Trimming stripped 7 bases from V and 8 bases from J, with 15 bases between. The CDR3 consists of 13 residues. CDR3: CASNRGLGDTIYF. In nucleotides, the CDR3 is TGTGCCAGTAACCGGGGACTGGGGGACACCATATATTTT.

In DNA form, the CDR3 reads TGTGCCATCAGTGAGGACAGAGAAGAGACCCAGTACTTC. Translated, it gives CAISEDREETQYF. The chain joins TRBV10-3 to TRBJ2-5; perhaps TRBD1 as D (5 bases). Trimming removed 2 bases at V and 3 bases at J, with 7 bases between. CDR1 is ENHRY and CDR2 is SYGVKD in the germline V gene. The CDR3 is 13 amino acids.

This chain connects TRBV5-1 to TRBJ1-1, with D perhaps matching TRBD1 (5 bases). The CDR3 has 12 amino acids. V dropped 6 bases and J dropped 1 base, with 7 bases sitting between them. The germline gives CDR1 SGHRS, CDR2 YFSETQ. CDR3 nucleotide sequence: TGCGCCAGCACCGGGGGGAACACTGAAGCTTTCTTT. This gives the protein CASTGGNTEAFF. Looking up the rest from reference TRBV5-1 and TRBJ1-1 gives the full variable domain: KAGVTQTPRYLIKTRGQQVTLSCSPISGHRSVSWYQQTPGQGLQFLFEYFSETQRNKGNFPGRFSGRQFSNSRSEMNVSTLELGDSALYLCASTGGNTEAFFGQGTRLTVV.

The rearrangement joins TRBV7-8 to TRBJ2-5, with 8 bases identical to TRBD2. The V segment lost 1 base and the J segment 1 base; nucleotides outside the gene matches: 2. In germline, CDR1 is SGHVS, CDR2 FQNEAQ. The CDR3 loop spans 15 amino acids. The CDR3 region has the DNA TGTGCCAGCAGCTTAGGGGCGGGGGGCCAAGAGACCCAGTACTTC. Translated, it gives CASSLGAGGQETQYF.

This clone was found once. The chain couples TRBV25-1 to TRBJ2-3; 10 nucleotides line up with TRBD2. The CDR3 length is 14 residues. V gave up 3 bases and J gave up 6 bases; unmatched junction bases: 3. CDR1 and CDR2 from the germline V gene are MGHDK and SYGVNS. CDR3 bases: TGTGCCAGCAGTGATCTGGGACTAGCGGATACGCAGTATTTT. Its protein product is CASSDLGLADTQYF.

V gene TRBV6-5 combines with J gene TRBJ2-7, with TRBD1 matching 10 bases. Trimming cost V 5 bases and J 5 bases; bases outside gene matches: 3. Germline lookup yields CDR1 MNHEY and CDR2 SVGAGI. This CDR3 spans 13 amino acids. CDR3 DNA sequence: TGTGCCAGCAGTCAGGGACAGGGGCACGAGCAGTACGTC. Its translation: CASSQGQGHEQYV.

This chain connects TRBV6-5 to TRBJ1-5; D may be TRBD1 (5 bases). V was trimmed by 6 bases and J by 7 bases, leaving 13 bases between them. There are 13 residues in the CDR3. Germline V gene data show CDR1 as MNHEY and CDR2 as SVGAGI. The CDR3 sequence is CASRYGAGQPQHF. In DNA, the CDR3 is TGTGCCAGCAGGTATGGGGCCGGGCAGCCCCAGCATTTT.